This passage covers 9 T cell receptor beta chains from one sample sequenced in a study of metastatic and nonmetastatic thyroid tumors. Ahead of thyroid surgery, no patient had received treatment of any kind. Via MiXCR, TCRdb re-called the PCR reads. The sample gives fewer than 40,000 clones, 15% to 20% of which show up once; approximately 15% is in the top ten. Sample: tumor tissue. The receptors originated from a female donor with papillary thyroid cancer or a benign thyroid nodule (not recorded which). Some clones in this sample may be carry-over from other donors' samples.

This clone was seen at least ten times. The chain recombines TRBV5-1 with TRBJ1-2; D is uncertain. The CDR3 is 13 residues long. From germline, CDR1 is SGHRS and CDR2 YFSETQ. V lost 6 bases and J 8 bases, leaving 17 bases between the germline ends. The chain's CDR3 is CASKLWPPDGYTF. The CDR3, as DNA: TGCGCCAGCAAGTTGTGGCCCCCAGACGGCTACACCTTC.

This clone was counted many times. In DNA form, the CDR3 reads TGTGCCAGCAGTGAATTGGGACAGGGGTCTAACGGCTACACCTTC. It codes for CASSELGQGSNGYTF. V gene TRBV2 combines with J gene TRBJ1-2; 10 bases are shared with TRBD1. V gave up 2 bases and J gave up 8 bases; unmatched junction bases: 8. CDR1 is SNHLY, CDR2 FYNNEI, per germline. The CDR3 spans 15 residues.

The chain employs TRBV4-1 and TRBJ1-1, with D unresolved. Germline V lookup: CDR1 MGHRA, CDR2 YSYEKL. Trimming took off 3 bases at V and 0 bases at J, with 14 bases between the two ends. The CDR3 totals 16 residues. CDR3 in amino acids: CASSQGTSLVNTEAFF. The CDR3 DNA reads as TGCGCCAGCAGCCAGGGAACGTCACTGGTGAACACTGAAGCTTTCTTT.

Within the sample, this clone is medium-sized. The chain recombines TRBV7-3 with TRBJ2-1; 7 positions agree with TRBD2. Trimming took 2 bases from V and 7 from J; bases not matched to a gene: 5. This CDR3 has 14 residues. Germline V gives CDR1 SGHTA, CDR2 FQGTGA. CDR3 sequence (DNA): TGTGCCAGCAGCTTAGCGGGAGCGGTTAATGAGCAGTTCTTC. This sequence encodes CASSLAGAVNEQFF.

The chain joins TRBV5-1 to TRBJ1-2, with 9 bases lining up with TRBD1. The CDR3 sequence is 14 residues long. The J segment lost 7 bases and the V segment lost 5 bases, leaving 9 bases of the junction unmatched. Germline CDR1 SGHRS, CDR2 YFSETQ. This chain's CDR3 is CASSWTGVYSGYTF. DNA for the CDR3: TGCGCCAGCAGTTGGACAGGGGTCTACAGTGGCTACACCTTC.

Comments on this clone: One end of the junction does not line up with germline, which may come from a read error. The chain uses TRBV6-1 and TRBJ1-1; D may be TRBD1 (5 bases). Germline-derived CDR1 and CDR2 are MNHNS and SASEGT. The CDR3 sequence is 15 residues long. The chain's CDR3 is CANSAPGTGNTEAFF. The CDR3 DNA reads as TGTGCCAACAGTGCTCCGGGTACAGGGAACACTGAAGCTTTCTTT.

Details on this clone: With a much larger clone just one base away, this may be a read error. The chain combines TRBV11-2 with TRBJ1-2; 9 nucleotides match TRBD1. V gave up 5 bases and J gave up 10 bases; unmatched junction bases: 5. This CDR3 comprises 12 residues. The germline CDR1 and CDR2 sequences are SGHAT and FQNNGV. DNA for the CDR3: TGTGCCAGCAGCCGACAGGGGGGTGTCTACACCTTC. It yields the protein CASSRQGGVYTF.

This clone was picked up many times. Other DNA sequences in the sample encode the same CDR3. The chain employs TRBV7-9 and TRBJ2-5; D unresolved. The V and J ends lost 0 bases and 2 bases respectively, with 7 bases between them. The germline CDR1 and CDR2 sequences are SEHNR and FQNEAQ (reference sequence). This CDR3 is built from 14 residues. CDR3: CASSLAGGQETQYF. The CDR3 DNA follows: TGTGCCAGCAGCTTAGCGGGCGGTCAAGAGACCCAGTACTTC. The full variable domain, completed using reference TRBV7-9 and TRBJ2-5, is DTGVSQNPRHKITKRGQNVTFRCDPISEHNRLYWYRQTLGQGPEFLTYFQNEAQLEKSRLLSDRFSAERPKGSFSTLEIQRTEQGDSAMYLCASSLAGGQETQYFGPGTRLLVL.

Comment on this clone: A read error may explain this, as a much larger clone is one base away. The chain couples TRBV5-1 to TRBJ1-1, with D perhaps TRBD1 (6 bases). The CDR3 is 15 residues long. Germline CDR1 and CDR2: SGHRS and YFSETQ. The CDR3 bases are TGCGCCAGCAGCGTGGGGGGGCCTATGAACACTGAAGCTGTCTTT. This gives the protein CASSVGGPMNTEAVF.